Below are 10 T cell receptor beta chains sequenced from a single sample in a study of a mutant IDH1 vaccine in newly diagnosed glioma. The antigens these receptors bind are not known. Sequenced by immunoSEQ multiplex PCR; TCRdb stores in-frame clones only, minus some. The sample has 40,000 to 50,000 clones; 78% are singletons. Time point indicated: week 23, last vaccination. In every dose of vaccine, 300 ug of mutant IDH1 20-mer peptide was given alongside topical imiquimod. Sequences were derived from PBMCs, sampled from a glioma patient whose treatment included an IDH1 peptide vaccine. The receptors derive from a middle-aged woman with glioma. Some clones in this sample may be carry-over from other donors' samples.

V usage is TRBV4-2 and J usage is TRBJ2-3; maybe TRBD2 (6 bases). This CDR3 has 16 amino acids. V lost 0 bases and J lost 0, with 10 bases in between. Germline V gene lookup returns CDR1 LGHNA and CDR2 YNFKEQ. This chain's CDR3 is CASSQEWDSSTDTQYF. CDR3 bases: TGTGCCAGCAGCCAAGAGTGGGACTCAAGCACAGATACGCAGTATTTT.

This chain uses TRBV5-4 with TRBJ2-7; TRBD2 might be the D (6 bases). The germline V gene encodes CDR1 SGHNT and CDR2 YYREEE (reference sequence). The V gene lost 2 bases and the J gene lost 6 bases, with 9 bases spanning the gap. This CDR3 region has 12 residues. The CDR3 DNA reads as TGTGCCAGCAGCTTCCCCGGGGGCGAGCAGTACTTC. It is translated as CASSFPGGEQYF. The full variable domain, rest sourced from reference TRBV5-4 and TRBJ2-7, is ETGVTQSPTHLIKTRGQQVTLRCSSQSGHNTVSWYQQALGQGPQFIFQYYREEENGRGNFPPRFSGLQFPNYSSELNVNALELDDSALYLCASSFPGGEQYFGPGTRLTVT.

The chain recombines TRBV6-5 with TRBJ1-5; 7 nucleotides agree with TRBD1. The junction had 7 bases not matched to a gene; V was cut back by 6 bases and J by 5 bases. CDR3 length: 14 residues. CDR1 MNHEY and CDR2 SVGAGI come from the germline V gene. DNA for the CDR3: TGTGCCAGCAGCCGCAGGGGGAAGGATCAGCCCCAGCATTTT. This gives the protein CASSRRGKDQPQHF.

The chain has TRBV6-5 and TRBJ1-2; TRBD1 agrees at 10 bases. The CDR3 consists of 15 residues. CDR1 MNHEY and CDR2 SVGAGI come from the germline V gene. V dropped 6 bases and J dropped 4; count of bases not matched to a gene: 8. As DNA, the CDR3 is TGTGCCAGCAGGATAGGGACAGGGGCGAGCTATGGCTACACCTTC. Its translation: CASRIGTGASYGYTF.

The chain combines TRBV7-2 with TRBJ1-1; TRBD1 might be the D (5 bases). This CDR3 is built from 14 residues. The V gene lost 1 base and the J gene lost 10 bases, with 16 bases spanning the gap. Germline V lookup: CDR1 SGHTA, CDR2 FQGNSA. CDR3 sequence reads: CASSLDGGARRAFF. DNA of the CDR3: TGTGCCAGCAGCTTAGACGGTGGGGCGCGAAGAGCTTTCTTT.

The rearrangement joins TRBV30 to TRBJ1-3; D is possibly TRBD1 (5 bases). V shed 4 bases and J shed 0 bases, with 19 bases lying between them. Per germline, CDR1 GTSNPN and CDR2 SVGIG (reference sequence). The CDR3 length is 17 residues. The CDR3 DNA reads TGTGCCTGGAAAAGTAAGCATAACACAGGCTCTGGAAACACCATATATTTT. Amino acid sequence: CAWKSKHNTGSGNTIYF.

The CDR3 protein is CASSSPRGTGSYEQYF. The CDR3 nucleotides are TGTGCCAGCAGCTCCCCTAGGGGGACAGGGTCCTACGAGCAGTACTTC. V gene TRBV7-2 combines with J gene TRBJ2-7; 9 positions agree with TRBD1. Germline CDR1 and CDR2: SGHTA and FQGNSA. The CDR3 totals 16 residues. Unmatched junction bases numbered 8, after V lost 4 bases and J lost 1 base.

V is TRBV5-4 and J is TRBJ2-1, with D tentatively TRBD2 (5 bases). The CDR3 is 14 amino acids. Trimming shortened V by 1 base and J by 3 bases, and 8 bases separated the two germline ends. From germline, CDR1 is SGHNT and CDR2 YYREEE (reference sequence). The CDR3 nucleotides are TGTGCCAGCAGCTTGACGGGGAACTACAATGAGCAGTTCTTC. It specifies CASSLTGNYNEQFF.

The chain links TRBV18 to TRBJ1-2; 7 bases align to TRBD1. Looked up from germline, CDR1 is KGHSH and CDR2 is LQKENI. The CDR3 has 15 amino acids. After removal of 5 bases from V and 4 bases from J, the junction contained 10 bases not matched to a gene. The CDR3 DNA follows: TGTGCCAGCTCAGAGGGACAGCGCGACCTCTATGGCTACACCTTC. Its translation: CASSEGQRDLYGYTF.

CDR3 protein: CASSQHRGSSAYNEQFF. DNA of the CDR3: TGTGCCAGCAGCCAGCACAGGGGGAGTTCCGCCTACAATGAGCAGTTCTTC. V gene TRBV14 combines with J gene TRBJ2-1; 8 nucleotides match TRBD1. CDR1 SGHDN and CDR2 FVKESK come from the germline V gene. Trimming cost V 3 bases and J 2 bases; bases outside gene matches: 9. The CDR3 covers 17 residues.